Listed here are 27 T cell receptor beta chains from one sample, sequenced in a study of cytomegalovirus exposure and HLA in healthy donors. Researchers ran the PCR with 60 Vbeta and 13 Jbeta primers. Assay: immunoSEQ multiplex PCR; the TCRdb copy retains only in-frame clones and omits some. Among fewer than 200,000 clones, around 80% were seen once, and the ten largest hold under 5%. The specimen sequenced was PBMCs. These receptors were collected from a woman between 45 and 65 years old in good health and CMV-seropositive.

V usage is TRBV7-9 and J usage is TRBJ2-3; 11 bases match TRBD2. The V segment lost 5 bases and the J segment 5 bases; nucleotides outside the gene matches: 12. The CDR3 totals 17 residues. Germline loops: CDR1 SEHNR, CDR2 FQNEAQ (reference sequence). CDR3 DNA sequence: TGTGCCAGCAGCCCTGTGAATAGCGGGAGGGCAAGAGATACGCAGTATTTT. Translated: CASSPVNSGRARDTQYF.

V is TRBV4-1 and J is TRBJ2-5, with D uncertain. The germline V gene encodes CDR1 MGHRA and CDR2 YSYEKL. Trimming stripped 1 base from V and 4 bases from J, with 7 bases between. The CDR3 extends over 13 amino acids. The CDR3 nucleotides read TGCGCCAGCAGCCAAGTCCCGGGAGAGACCCAGTACTTC. It is translated as CASSQVPGETQYF.

Note on this clone: A read error may account for a junction end that differs from germline. The chain carries TRBV10-3 and TRBJ2-7; 8 positions agree with TRBD1. This CDR3 spans 15 amino acids. Per germline, CDR1 ENHRY and CDR2 SYGVKD. CDR3: CAISEPGQGSFEQYF. CDR3 coding DNA: TGTGCCATCAGTGAGCCAGGACAGGGTTCCTTCGAGCAGTACTTC.

J is TRBJ2-2 and V is TRBV10-3; 13 bases align to TRBD2. Germline V CDR1 and CDR2: ENHRY, SYGVKD. The CDR3 extends over 18 amino acids. J gave up 3 bases and V 5 bases, and 9 bases lay outside the gene matches. This CDR3 reads CAISLTSGGGGDTGELFF. Here the CDR3 DNA reads TGTGCCATCAGTCTTACTAGCGGGGGGGGCGGCGACACCGGGGAGCTGTTTTTT.

This chain uses TRBV7-2 with TRBJ1-1; D might be TRBD1 (5 bases). The CDR3 covers 13 residues. The germline V and J ends were trimmed by 5 bases and 1 base, with 8 bases remaining between them. The germline CDR1 and CDR2 sequences are SGHTA and FQGNSA. The CDR3 DNA reads TGTGCCAGCAGCCGACAGCCGAACACTGAAGCTTTCTTT. Protein sequence: CASSRQPNTEAFF.

This clone was detected a few times. The sample carries other DNA sequences with the same CDR3. The chain has TRBV11-2 and TRBJ2-5; the D is unclear. This CDR3 spans 14 amino acids. CDR1 is SGHAT and CDR2 is FQNNGV in the germline V gene. V was shortened by 0 bases and J by 5 bases, with 10 bases between the two germline ends. The DNA for the CDR3 is TGTGCCAGCAGCTTAGAACGTCTCGGGGAGACCCAGTACTTC. Amino acids: CASSLERLGETQYF. The full variable domain, in which reference TRBV11-2 and TRBJ2-5 provide the parts outside the CDR3, is EAGVAQSPRYKIIEKRQSVAFWCNPISGHATLYWYQQILGQGPKLLIQFQNNGVVDDSQLPKDRFSAERLKGVDSTLKIQPAKLEDSAVYLCASSLERLGETQYFGPGTRLLVL.

The V call is TRBV11-2, the J call TRBJ2-3, with D possibly being TRBD2 (7 bases). V was cut by 3 bases and J by 2 bases, with 15 bases left in between. Germline CDR1 reads SGHAT; CDR2 reads FQNNGV. The CDR3 runs to 16 residues. The CDR3 DNA reads as TGTGCCAGCAGCTTGGTAGGGGGGGGAACCACAGATACGCAGTATTTT. This gives the protein CASSLVGGGTTDTQYF.

The chain is built from TRBV6-5 and TRBJ1-1; D is perhaps TRBD1 (6 bases). Germline assignment: CDR1 MNHEY and CDR2 SVGAGI. The CDR3 totals 14 residues. V lost 5 bases and J lost 1, with 11 bases in between. The CDR3 here is CASSQQGTNTEAFF. The CDR3 nucleotides read TGTGCCAGCAGTCAACAGGGAACGAACACTGAAGCTTTCTTT.

As for this clone: Other nucleotide sequences in the sample specify the same CDR3. Here the CDR3 DNA reads TGTGCCAGCAGCTCTAGCGGGGTTCAAGAGACCCAGTACTTC. Amino acids: CASSSSGVQETQYF. This sequence joins TRBV7-2 and TRBJ2-5; 9 bases are shared with TRBD2. V gave up 4 bases and J gave up 2 bases; unmatched junction bases: 2. Germline CDR1 is SGHTA and CDR2 is FQGNSA. The CDR3 loop spans 14 amino acids.

This chain uses TRBV6-5 with TRBJ2-5; TRBD1 aligns across 9 bases. This CDR3 comprises 15 residues. V shed 2 bases and J 4 bases; nucleotides not matched to a gene: 5. Germline CDR1 reads MNHEY; CDR2 reads SVGAGI. The CDR3 DNA sequence: TGTGCCAGCAGTTACCTTGGGACAGGGAGAGAGACCCAGTACTTC. Its protein is CASSYLGTGRETQYF.

The chain links TRBV6-5 to TRBJ2-7; 8 nucleotides agree with TRBD2. The CDR3 consists of 16 residues. Germline V gene data show CDR1 as MNHEY and CDR2 as SVGAGI. Unmatched junction bases numbered 6, after V lost 0 bases and J lost 2 bases. This CDR3 is CASSYSPGGGPYEQYF. The CDR3 DNA sequence: TGTGCCAGCAGTTACTCCCCGGGGGGGGGCCCCTACGAGCAGTACTTC.

This clone has only a few counts. For the CDR3, the DNA is TGTGCCAGCAGTTCCCCGGGACAGACGACCTATGGCTACACCTTC. It specifies CASSSPGQTTYGYTF. The chain combines TRBV6-5 with TRBJ1-2; 7 bases match TRBD1. Germline V gives CDR1 MNHEY, CDR2 SVGAGI. V dropped 4 bases and J dropped 4; count of bases not matched to a gene: 9. CDR3 length: 15 residues.

This clone was detected a few times. The chain carries TRBV18 and TRBJ2-5; 7 positions agree with TRBD1. From germline, CDR1 is KGHSH and CDR2 LQKENI. The V gene end was trimmed by 1 base and the J gene end by 10 bases; junction bases not matched to a gene: 6. The length of the CDR3 is 13 residues. CDR3 nucleotide sequence: TGTGCCAGCTCACCACGGGACAGAGGAGGCCAGTACTTC. Encoded protein: CASSPRDRGGQYF.

This chain links TRBV5-4 with TRBJ1-4; 7 nucleotides match TRBD1. CDR1 is SGHNT, CDR2 YYREEE, per germline (reference sequence). The ends lost 4 bases at V and 8 bases at J; junction bases unmatched: 5. This CDR3 spans 13 amino acids. Written as DNA, the CDR3 is TGTGCCAGCAGCCAGACAGGGCGCGAAAAACTGTTTTTT. This translates into CASSQTGREKLFF.

The chain joins TRBV27 to TRBJ2-7; 9 bases are shared with TRBD1. Trimming removed 2 bases from V and 4 bases from J; junction bases left unmatched: 3. CDR1 and CDR2 (germline): MNHEY, SMNVEV (reference sequence). The CDR3 extends over 14 amino acids. CDR3 nucleotide sequence: TGTGCCAGCAGTTTAACCGGGACAGGGTACGAGCAGTACTTC. The encoded protein is CASSLTGTGYEQYF.

The CDR3 region is CASSLEYNEQFF. CDR3 DNA: TGTGCCAGCAGCCTCGAGTACAATGAGCAGTTCTTC. The chain joins TRBV11-2 to TRBJ2-1, with D uncertain. CDR1 and CDR2 from the germline V gene are SGHAT and FQNNGV. Trimming took 5 bases from V and 4 from J, leaving 6 bases between them. The CDR3 is 12 amino acids. Combining the CDR3 with reference TRBV11-2 and TRBJ2-1 gives the whole variable domain EAGVAQSPRYKIIEKRQSVAFWCNPISGHATLYWYQQILGQGPKLLIQFQNNGVVDDSQLPKDRFSAERLKGVDSTLKIQPAKLEDSAVYLCASSLEYNEQFFGPGTRLTVL.

The chain uses TRBV7-2 and TRBJ1-1; perhaps TRBD1 as D (5 bases). Per the germline V gene, CDR1 is SGHTA and CDR2 is FQGNSA. Deletions cut 2 bases from V and 6 bases from J, with 22 bases between. The CDR3 runs 17 residues. CDR3 bases: TGTGCCAGCAGCTTAAGGGGATCCGAACGTAAAATGGCTGAAGCTTTCTTT. Its translation: CASSLRGSERKMAEAFF.

The chain recombines TRBV5-1 with TRBJ2-1; TRBD1 matches at 8 bases. Germline V gene sequence: CDR1 SGHRS, CDR2 YFSETQ. The trim removed 0 bases at V and 5 bases at J, leaving 7 bases unmatched. This CDR3 has 16 amino acids. This CDR3 is CASSLVGTGINNEQFF. In DNA form, the CDR3 reads TGCGCCAGCAGCTTGGTCGGGACAGGTATTAACAATGAGCAGTTCTTC.

The chain combines TRBV4-2 with TRBJ1-6; D not certain. CDR3 length: 16 amino acids. Between the trimmed V and J ends, which lost 4 bases and 4 bases, there was a span of 14 bases. The germline gives CDR1 LGHNA, CDR2 YNFKEQ. For the CDR3, the DNA is TGTGCCAGCAGCCCTACGACGGAGACTTATAATTCACCCCTCCACTTT. It is translated as CASSPTTETYNSPLHF.

This sequence joins TRBV25-1 and TRBJ2-2, with 7 positions matching TRBD2. The germline V gene encodes CDR1 MGHDK and CDR2 SYGVNS. V trimming: 6 bases; J trimming: 6 bases; junction bases outside the gene matches: 4. CDR3 size: 13 residues. This CDR3 is CASRGGSAGELFF. CDR3 in DNA: TGTGCCAGCAGAGGCGGGAGTGCCGGGGAGCTGTTTTTT. Filled out from reference TRBV25-1 and TRBJ2-2, the complete variable domain reads EADIYQTPRYLVIGTGKKITLECSQTMGHDKMYWYQQDPGMELHLIHYSYGVNSTEKGDLSSESTVSRIRTEHFPLTLESARPSHTSQYLCASRGGSAGELFFGEGSRLTVL.

This chain joins TRBV5-8 and TRBJ2-3, with TRBD1 matching 10 bases. The CDR3 loop spans 15 amino acids. V was clipped by 5 bases and J by 1 base; unmatched bases: 4. From germline, CDR1 is SGHTS and CDR2 YDEGEE. The CDR3 reads CASSSGTGGTDTQYF. The CDR3 nucleotides are TGTGCCAGCAGTTCCGGGACAGGGGGCACAGATACGCAGTATTTT.

The chain has TRBV6-5 and TRBJ1-5; 7 nucleotides match TRBD1. The CDR3 totals 13 residues. CDR1 and CDR2 (germline): MNHEY, SVGAGI. V gave up 4 bases and J gave up 6 bases; unmatched junction bases: 3. CDR3 residues: CASSSDRVQPQHF. CDR3 DNA sequence: TGTGCCAGCAGTTCCGACAGGGTTCAGCCCCAGCATTTT.

The V gene is TRBV11-2, the J gene TRBJ2-2; TRBD1 matches 7 bases. Unmatched junction bases numbered 3, after V lost 1 base and J lost 4 bases. Germline V gene sequence: CDR1 SGHAT, CDR2 FQNNGV. The CDR3 runs 15 residues. CDR3 amino acids: CASSLVRDSTGELFF. CDR3 coding DNA: TGTGCCAGCAGCTTAGTCAGGGACAGCACCGGGGAGCTGTTTTTT.

A note on this clone: This sample also contains other DNA sequences that code for the same CDR3. The chain combines TRBV6-6 with TRBJ2-7; 10 nucleotides line up with TRBD1. CDR1 is MNHNY and CDR2 is SVGAGI in the germline V gene (reference sequence). After removal of 7 bases from V and 1 base from J, the junction contained 4 bases not matched to a gene. The CDR3 runs to 14 residues. The CDR3 sequence: CASTPGQGSYEQYF. The CDR3 bases are TGTGCCAGCACCCCGGGACAGGGGTCCTACGAGCAGTACTTC.

The V and J genes are TRBV9 and TRBJ2-7; 8 nucleotides line up with TRBD1. Trimming at V came to 4 bases and at J to 9 bases, leaving 12 bases not matched to a gene. Germline CDR1 and CDR2: SGDLS and YYNGEE. This CDR3 has 14 amino acids. The CDR3: CASSLGTGRRGQYF. The CDR3 nucleotides read TGTGCCAGCAGCCTCGGGACAGGCCGCAGGGGGCAGTACTTC.

This clone was seen only a few times. The chain couples TRBV2 to TRBJ2-3; tentative D call: TRBD2 (5 bases). Trimming cost V 2 bases and J 4 bases, with 19 bases left between them. The CDR3 is made up of 17 amino acids. The V gene's germline CDR1 is SNHLY and CDR2 FYNNEI. The CDR3, as DNA: TGTGCCAGCAGTGAAAGACCGACCGGGATTATCGCAGATACGCAGTATTTT. Its protein product is CASSERPTGIIADTQYF.

J is TRBJ2-1 and V is TRBV4-3, with 10 bases fitting TRBD2. The CDR3 spans 15 residues. The germline V gene has CDR1 LGHNA and CDR2 YSLEER. After removal of 4 bases from V and 10 bases from J, the junction contained 10 bases not matched to a gene. The CDR3 coding sequence is TGCGCCAGCAGCCCCGGGGCTAGCGGGGGAGAGGAGCAGTTCTTC. Protein sequence: CASSPGASGGEEQFF.